This TCR beta chain derives from a study of long-term antiretroviral therapy in people with HIV. The CDR3 is 13 residues long. In germline, CDR1 is SGDLS, CDR2 YYNGEE. Trimming removed 3 bases from V and 2 bases from J, with 8 bases in between. The assay, immunoSEQ v3.0, was run at survey level. Per-sample targets for sequencing were roughly 40,000-55,000 T-cell genomes. The assay was immunoSEQ multiplex PCR, and TCRdb's table has in-frame clones only and misses some. The table includes roughly 35,000 clones, 85% detected once. The input for sequencing was unsorted PBMCs, taken around 3.3 years after starting antiretroviral therapy. The receptor comes from a man younger than 35 with HIV. This chain joins TRBV9 and TRBJ1-1; D is uncertain. In DNA form, the CDR3 reads TGTGCCAGCAGCGAAAAGCCTAACACTGAAGCTTTCTTT. Residues: CASSEKPNTEAFF.